Listed here is a single T cell receptor beta chain. Its antigen is still unknown. Assay used: immunoSEQ multiplex PCR; TCRdb lists only in-frame clones, some missing. The sample consists of under 400,000 clones, over 75% of them appearing once. The source of the sample is a study of cytomegalovirus exposure and HLA in healthy donors. Study-wide background: The approximately 680 first-cohort repertoires and the 95 to 150 validation repertoires shared the same platform, a later analysis reported. Points from the study as a whole: It was found in a later analysis that first-cohort TCR clusters tended to co-occur in the approximately 120 validation repertoires. Confirmation in vitro established that a few CMV-associated chains were specific for CMV antigens.

CDR3 size: 14 residues. Trimming left V 3 bases short and J 3 bases short, with 10 bases between. CDR1 is MNHEY and CDR2 is SMNVEV in the germline V gene (reference sequence). The sample taken for sequencing was PBMCs. The origin of this receptor is a man younger than 45 in good health and CMV-seronegative. The J gene is TRBJ2-3, the V gene TRBV27; tentative D call: TRBD1 (6 bases). The CDR3 coding sequence is TGTGCCAGCAGTTTGAACAGGGAAACAGATACGCAGTATTTT. It codes for CASSLNRETDTQYF.